This T cell receptor (beta chain) stems from a study of cytomegalovirus exposure and HLA in healthy donors. This clone has only one observation. The primer mix had 60 Vbeta and 13 Jbeta primers. Produced via immunoSEQ multiplex PCR; TCRdb's table is partial and in-frame only. The sample includes under 200,000 clones, roughly 80% of them seen just once. Trimming stripped 7 bases from V and 2 bases from J, with 3 bases between. The length of the CDR3 is 12 residues. The germline gives CDR1 MNHNY, CDR2 SVGAGI (reference sequence). The specimen was PBMCs. The source is a young woman in good health and CMV-seropositive. The chain has TRBV6-6 and TRBJ2-6; D gene unclear. DNA of the CDR3: TGTGCCAGCAACACTGGGGCCAACGTCCTGACTTTC. Its protein is CASNTGANVLTF.